The 13 T cell receptor beta chains given below trace back to one sample, sequenced in a study of shared clonotypes between healthy human individuals. Profiled with immunoSEQ multiplex PCR; TCRdb holds only in-frame clones, not every one. The sample holds 1.4 million to 1.5 million clones, 96% seen once. The source material was naive CD4+ T cells sorted from blood. The subset is: CD45RA+ positively selected. The receptors here all came from a man aged 25-45 years in good health.

A single count supports this clone. The rearrangement links TRBV5-4 to TRBJ2-5, with 11 bases lining up with TRBD2. This CDR3 comprises 16 residues. The V segment lost 6 bases and the J segment 4 bases; nucleotides outside the gene matches: 11. Per germline, CDR1 SGHNT and CDR2 YYREEE (reference sequence). Here the CDR3 reads CASTEPGLAGRETQYF. DNA for the CDR3: TGTGCCAGCACCGAACCTGGACTAGCGGGTCGAGAGACCCAGTACTTC.

The rearrangement uses TRBV7-2 and TRBJ2-7; 11 nucleotides agree with TRBD2. Germline lookup yields CDR1 SGHTA and CDR2 FQGNSA. V dropped 5 bases and J dropped 7; count of bases not matched to a gene: 4. This CDR3 spans 13 amino acids. CDR3 loop: CASSARLAGEQYF. The CDR3 DNA sequence: TGTGCCAGCAGCGCGCGACTAGCGGGGGAGCAGTACTTC.

The chain employs TRBV5-1 and TRBJ1-3; the match to TRBD1 covers 7 bases. J lost 1 base, V lost 4 bases, and 11 bases had no gene match. This CDR3 is 17 amino acids long. The V gene's germline CDR1 is SGHRS and CDR2 YFSETQ. The CDR3 DNA reads as TGCGCCAGCAGCCGCCGCCCGACAGGGAGGTCTGGAAACACCATATATTTT. This gives the protein CASSRRPTGRSGNTIYF.

The chain uses TRBV2 and TRBJ2-5; 7 bases match TRBD2. CDR3 length: 14 amino acids. The V and J ends lost 10 bases and 4 bases, in that order; junction bases with no gene match: 12. Per germline, CDR1 SNHLY and CDR2 FYNNEI. The CDR3 loop is CATQPGEGRETQYF. The CDR3 DNA sequence: TGTGCCACCCAACCGGGGGAGGGGAGAGAGACCCAGTACTTC.

The chain links TRBV1 to TRBJ2-7; TRBD2, as called in the table, went unchecked against the DNA. TRBV1 is tagged as a pseudogene. This CDR3 has 15 amino acids. DNA for the CDR3: TGCACCAGCAGCCAACCCCCCGGGTCCAACTACGAGCAGTACTTC. Translated, it gives CTSSQPPGSNYEQYF.

The chain is built from TRBV6-5 and TRBJ1-1; maybe TRBD1 (5 bases). From germline, CDR1 is MNHEY and CDR2 SVGAGI. The CDR3 covers 14 residues. The V and J ends lost 1 base and 4 bases respectively, with 10 bases between them. This CDR3 reads CASSYFGGTTEAFF. In nucleotides, the CDR3 is TGTGCCAGCAGTTACTTTGGTGGGACCACTGAAGCTTTCTTT.

This clone was seen once. The J gene is TRBJ2-1, the V gene TRBV9; a weak D match, TRBD1 (6 bases). The CDR3 is made up of 12 amino acids. Looked up from germline, CDR1 is SGDLS and CDR2 is YYNGEE. V lost 3 bases, J lost 12 bases, and 13 bases lay in between. The CDR3 reads CASSAVGRGQFF. The CDR3 DNA follows: TGTGCCAGCAGCGCGGTGGGCAGGGGGCAGTTCTTC. Complete variable domain (other parts from reference TRBV9 and TRBJ2-1): DSGVTQTPKHLITATGQRVTLRCSPRSGDLSVYWYQQSLDQGLQFLIQYYNGEERAKGNILERFSAQQFPDLHSELNLSSLELGDSALYFCASSAVGRGQFFGPGTRLTVL.

The chain employs TRBV19 and TRBJ1-2, with a weak D call TRBD1 (6 bases). CDR1 is LNHDA and CDR2 is SQIVND in the germline V gene (reference sequence). The CDR3 extends over 17 amino acids. Trimming pared 3 bases from V and 4 bases from J, leaving 21 bases between. The CDR3, as DNA: TGTGCCAGTAGTATTGAACAGGGAAGAAGCGGGGCCTATGGCTACACCTTC. Its protein is CASSIEQGRSGAYGYTF.

The DNA of the CDR3 is TGTGCCAGCAGCCAACTGGGGGCAGGGCGAGAAGAGACCCAGTACTTC. Translation: CASSQLGAGREETQYF. The V gene is TRBV14, the J gene TRBJ2-5, with D perhaps matching TRBD1 (6 bases). CDR3 length equals 16 residues. The germline V and J ends were trimmed by 2 bases and 3 bases, with 16 bases remaining between them. Per germline, CDR1 SGHDN and CDR2 FVKESK.

V gene TRBV10-3 combines with J gene TRBJ1-1; D uncertain. The V end lost 0 bases, the J end lost 4 bases, and 6 bases lay between the germline ends. Germline-derived CDR1 and CDR2 are ENHRY and SYGVKD. This CDR3 region has 13 residues. In DNA form, the CDR3 reads TGTGCCATCAGTGAGTCTTTCGCCACTGAAGCTTTCTTT. This codes for CAISESFATEAFF.

The J gene is TRBJ2-7, the V gene TRBV2; perhaps D is TRBD1 or TRBD2 (5 bases each). The CDR3 is 13 residues long. Per the germline V gene, CDR1 is SNHLY and CDR2 is FYNNEI. With 6 bases removed from V and 5 bases from J, the gap between germline ends came to 14 bases. The CDR3 DNA sequence: TGTGCCAGCAGGCCCCTGGGACGGGACGAGCAGTACTTC. Translating gives CASRPLGRDEQYF.

The chain links TRBV4-3 to TRBJ2-3, with D unresolved. V lost 3 bases, J lost 1 base, and 11 bases lay in between. This CDR3 contains 15 residues. Germline lookup yields CDR1 LGHNA and CDR2 YSLEER. The CDR3 spells CASSQQAMGTDTQYF. The CDR3 DNA follows: TGCGCCAGCAGCCAGCAGGCTATGGGCACAGATACGCAGTATTTT.

This chain connects TRBV10-1 to TRBJ1-4, with D unresolved. V shed 4 bases and J shed 5 bases, with 8 bases lying between them. The germline CDR1 and CDR2 sequences are WNHNN and SYGVQD (reference sequence). The CDR3 consists of 13 residues. CDR3 residues: CASSGGKNEKLFF. In nucleotides, the CDR3 is TGCGCCAGCAGTGGGGGAAAGAATGAAAAACTGTTTTTT.